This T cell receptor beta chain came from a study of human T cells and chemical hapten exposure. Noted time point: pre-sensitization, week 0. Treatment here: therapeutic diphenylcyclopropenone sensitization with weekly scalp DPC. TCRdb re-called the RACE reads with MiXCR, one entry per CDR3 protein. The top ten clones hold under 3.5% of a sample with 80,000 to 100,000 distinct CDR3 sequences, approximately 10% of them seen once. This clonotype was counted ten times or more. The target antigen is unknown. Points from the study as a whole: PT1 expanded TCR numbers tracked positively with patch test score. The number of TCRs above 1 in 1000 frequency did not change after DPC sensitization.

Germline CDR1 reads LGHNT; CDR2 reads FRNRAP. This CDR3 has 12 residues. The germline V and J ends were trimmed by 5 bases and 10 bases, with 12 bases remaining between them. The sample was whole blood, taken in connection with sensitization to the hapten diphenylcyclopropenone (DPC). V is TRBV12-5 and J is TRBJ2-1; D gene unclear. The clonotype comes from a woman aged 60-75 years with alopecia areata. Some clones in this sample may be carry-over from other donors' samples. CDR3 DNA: TGTGCTAGTGGTCGACCCCAAGGGGAGCAGTTCTTC. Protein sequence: CASGRPQGEQFF.